This T cell receptor beta chain was found in a study of T cell responses to AZD1222 COVID-19 vaccine. Trimming left V 4 bases short and J 7 bases short, with 8 bases between. The CDR3 has 12 amino acids. Germline CDR1 is SGDLS and CDR2 is YYNGEE. This table comes from immunoSEQ multiplex PCR, and its TCRdb copy is limited to in-frame clones, with some not included. The data contain some 120,000 clones, approximately 85% of them singletons. Points on this clone: What it recognizes is unknown.

Overall study findings and caveats: Clonal diversity may have been underestimated, and the donors were mostly white British, with more females than males. Seropositivity was recorded at baseline in only 6 or 7 AZD1222 recipients. Two doses of AZD1222 preceded a rise in Spike-specific TCR breadth and depth.

The rearrangement joins TRBV9 to TRBJ2-2, with D perhaps matching TRBD1 or TRBD2 (5 bases each). The TCR sequence derives from an adult in good health. The specimen was peripheral blood, collected on day 0 of AZD1222 vaccination. The CDR3 reads CASSPGSGELFF. CDR3 nucleotides: TGTGCCAGCAGCCCAGGGAGCGGGGAGCTGTTTTTT. The complete variable domain, with remaining parts taken from reference TRBV9 and TRBJ2-2, reads DSGVTQTPKHLITATGQRVTLRCSPRSGDLSVYWYQQSLDQGLQFLIQYYNGEERAKGNILERFSAQQFPDLHSELNLSSLELGDSALYFCASSPGSGELFFGEGSRLTVL.